Listed here are 29 T cell receptor beta chains from one sample, sequenced in a study of blood T cell repertoires in COVID-19. Generated by immunoSEQ multiplex PCR, the TCRdb table keeps only in-frame clones and is missing some. The sample includes over 400,000 clones, less than 90% of them seen just once. The sequenced sample consisted of peripheral blood. These receptors all come from a woman aged 50 to 60 with COVID-19, enrolled during active disease.

The rearrangement uses TRBV3-1 (or the pseudogene TRBV3-2) and TRBJ1-1, with 9 positions matching TRBD1. CDR3 length equals 15 residues. V lost 1 base, J lost 11 bases, and 11 bases stayed unmatched. The germline V gene has CDR1 LGHDT and CDR2 YNNKEL (reference sequence). CDR3 sequence: CASSQALGQGFRAFF. The CDR3 bases are TGTGCCAGCAGCCAAGCTTTGGGACAGGGTTTTCGGGCTTTCTTT.

The V gene is TRBV3-1 (or the pseudogene TRBV3-2), the J gene TRBJ1-4; tentatively, D is TRBD1 (5 bases). Trimming removed 4 bases at V and 10 bases at J, with 13 bases between. Germline V gene sequence: CDR1 LGHDT, CDR2 YNNKEL (reference sequence). This CDR3 has 13 residues. CDR3 sequence (DNA): TGTGCCAGCAGCCCCCAAGGGGAGGGAAAACTGTTTTTT. Encoded protein: CASSPQGEGKLFF.

The rearrangement uses TRBV19 and TRBJ1-2; 8 bases line up with TRBD1. Germline trimming cut 8 bases from V and 1 base from J; bases unmatched to any gene: 6. The CDR3 sequence is 14 residues long. Germline V gene data show CDR1 as LNHDA and CDR2 as SQIVND (reference sequence). The CDR3 loop reads CASLPGQGNYGYTF. In DNA, the CDR3 is TGTGCCAGTCTGCCCGGACAGGGTAACTATGGCTACACCTTC.

This chain connects TRBV10-3 to TRBJ2-3, with 7 bases that match TRBD2. The trim removed 0 bases at V and 3 bases at J, leaving 6 bases unmatched. This CDR3 contains 16 residues. CDR1 is ENHRY and CDR2 is SYGVKD in the germline V gene. The CDR3 bases are TGTGCCATCAGTGAGTCGCTGAACGGGGGGACAGATACGCAGTATTTT. This translates into CAISESLNGGTDTQYF.

This chain connects TRBV11-3 to TRBJ2-7; D might be TRBD2 (6 bases). Deletions cut 5 bases from V and 7 bases from J, with 18 bases between. Germline lookup yields CDR1 SGHNT and CDR2 YENEEA. This CDR3 is 14 amino acids long. The CDR3 reads CASSLGDSQEEQYF. The DNA of the CDR3 is TGTGCCAGCAGCCTCGGGGACTCCCAGGAGGAGCAGTACTTC.

This chain uses TRBV12-2 with TRBJ1-5. TRBV12-2 constitutes a pseudogene. The CDR3 extends over 21 amino acids. The CDR3 here is CASRFILHGIFSMRSNQPQHF. The DNA for the CDR3 is TGTGCAAGTCGCTTCATCCTACACGGGATATTCTCCATGAGGAGCAATCAGCCCCAGCATTTT.

The gene calls are TRBV2 and TRBJ2-3, with 10 bases matching TRBD1. The ends lost 10 bases at V and 0 bases at J; junction bases unmatched: 4. In germline, CDR1 is SNHLY, CDR2 FYNNEI. CDR3 length equals 14 residues. CDR3 bases: TGTGCCACGGACAGGGGGATTAGCACAGATACGCAGTATTTT. As protein: CATDRGISTDTQYF.

The rearrangement uses TRBV24-1 and TRBJ1-2; unclear D gene. The V gene lost 4 bases and the J gene lost 3 bases, with 5 bases spanning the gap. Germline CDR1 is KGHDR and CDR2 is SFDVKD. The CDR3 spans 12 residues. This CDR3 reads CATSDQDYGYTF. CDR3 DNA: TGTGCCACCAGTGACCAGGACTATGGCTACACCTTC.

The rearrangement joins TRBV18 to TRBJ1-3; D is perhaps TRBD1 (6 bases). The V end was cut by 2 bases, the J end by 0 bases, with 11 bases between. CDR3 size: 16 residues. In germline, CDR1 is KGHSH, CDR2 LQKENI. In DNA, the CDR3 is TGTGCCAGCTCACCAATACAGGGATCCTCTGGAAACACCATATATTTT. Its translation is CASSPIQGSSGNTIYF.

The V gene is TRBV28, the J gene TRBJ1-1; D unresolved. Trimming pared 3 bases from V and 4 bases from J, leaving 6 bases between. The CDR3 loop spans 12 amino acids. CDR1 is MDHEN and CDR2 is SYDVKM in the germline V gene. This CDR3 reads CASSFPGTEAFF. The CDR3 bases are TGTGCCAGCAGTTTCCCGGGCACTGAAGCTTTCTTT.

In the case of this clone: At one end, the junction sequence differs from germline, possibly due to a read error. This sequence joins TRBV30 and TRBJ2-1; 7 nucleotides match TRBD1. CDR1 and CDR2 from the germline V gene are GTSNPN and SVGIG (reference sequence). The CDR3 has 10 amino acids. CDR3 in DNA: TGTGCCTGGAATCGACAGGGATGGGTCTTC. It encodes CAWNRQGWVF.

The V gene is TRBV11-2, the J gene TRBJ1-2; 9 nucleotides agree with TRBD1. Germline loops: CDR1 SGHAT, CDR2 FQNNGV. The CDR3 sequence is 14 residues long. V shed 2 bases and J 4 bases; nucleotides not matched to a gene: 2. The CDR3 reads CASSLTGGSYGYTF. In DNA, the CDR3 is TGTGCCAGCAGCTTAACAGGGGGCAGCTATGGCTACACCTTC.

This clone was seen a single time. This sequence joins TRBV5-5 and TRBJ1-4, with 11 positions matching TRBD1. Per the germline V gene, CDR1 is SGHKS and CDR2 is YYEKEE (reference sequence). Trimming removed 4 bases from V and 5 bases from J; junction bases left unmatched: 1. The length of the CDR3 is 14 residues. The CDR3 nucleotides are TGTGCCAGCAGCCGGGACAGGGGGAATGAAAAACTGTTTTTT. It codes for CASSRDRGNEKLFF.

V and J are TRBV28 and TRBJ1-2; 9 bases are a match to TRBD1. The CDR3 sequence is 15 residues long. With V trimmed by 4 bases and J by 8 bases, 11 bases remained unmatched. Germline CDR1 and CDR2: MDHEN and SYDVKM. DNA for the CDR3: TGTGCCAGCAGTTCTCCGGGACAGGGACCAAAGGGCTACACCTTC. Its translation: CASSSPGQGPKGYTF.

The J gene is TRBJ1-2, the V gene TRBV2; unclear D gene. This CDR3 is 14 amino acids long. Germline V gene sequence: CDR1 SNHLY, CDR2 FYNNEI. Trimming shortened V by 1 base and J by 6 bases, and 12 bases separated the two germline ends. CDR3 region: CASSEDRPVDGYTF. In DNA, the CDR3 is TGTGCCAGCAGTGAAGATCGCCCGGTGGATGGCTACACCTTC. Using reference TRBV2 and TRBJ1-2 for the parts outside the CDR3, the full variable domain is EPEVTQTPSHQVTQMGQEVILRCVPISNHLYFYWYRQILGQKVEFLVSFYNNEISEKSEIFDDQFSVERPDGSNFTLKIRSTKLEDSAMYFCASSEDRPVDGYTFGSGTRLTVV.

The CDR3 loop reads CASSRDRSVGSPLHF. The CDR3 region has the DNA TGTGCCAGCAGCCGAGACAGGTCCGTGGGATCACCCCTCCACTTT. The chain joins TRBV7-8 to TRBJ1-6; possible D gene TRBD1, 6 bases. The V gene lost 5 bases and the J gene lost 10 bases, with 18 bases spanning the gap. The CDR3 is 15 amino acids. CDR1 and CDR2 (germline): SGHVS, FQNEAQ.

The rearrangement uses TRBV9 and TRBJ2-1, with D possibly matching TRBD2 (7 bases). The CDR3 consists of 16 residues. Germline lookup yields CDR1 SGDLS and CDR2 YYNGEE. Trimming took off 4 bases at V and 7 bases at J, with 21 bases between the two ends. In nucleotides, the CDR3 is TGTGCCAGCAGCCCCGGGGGGCCCGACGTTGGGAATGAGCAGTTCTTC. Protein product: CASSPGGPDVGNEQFF.

The table lists this clone with a few counts. The J gene is TRBJ2-7, the V gene TRBV25-1; no clear D. V lost 1 base and J 1 base, leaving 14 bases between the germline ends. CDR1 is MGHDK, CDR2 SYGVNS, per germline. This CDR3 has 16 amino acids. The CDR3 bases are TGTGCCAGCAGTGAATTAGACACCTCTCTTTCCTACGAGCAGTACTTC. Protein sequence: CASSELDTSLSYEQYF.

CDR3 sequence: CASSGDRGLFGELFF. CDR3 bases: TGCGCCAGCAGCGGCGACAGGGGGCTTTTCGGGGAGCTGTTTTTT. The rearrangement uses TRBV5-1 and TRBJ2-2; 10 bases match TRBD1. The length of the CDR3 is 15 residues. With 4 bases clipped from V and 7 bases from J, the junction kept 7 bases outside the gene matches. Germline assignment: CDR1 SGHRS and CDR2 YFSETQ.

This clone was seen only a few times. This chain connects TRBV19 to TRBJ1-4; the match to TRBD1 covers 8 bases. Per germline, CDR1 LNHDA and CDR2 SQIVND (reference sequence). V gave up 4 bases and J gave up 0 bases; unmatched junction bases: 10. The CDR3 loop spans 18 amino acids. CDR3 loop: CASSTRDRGPATNEKLFF. CDR3 nucleotide sequence: TGTGCCAGTAGTACCCGAGACAGGGGCCCTGCAACTAATGAAAAACTGTTTTTT.

This sequence joins TRBV27 and TRBJ1-1; 7 nucleotides agree with TRBD1. V dropped 9 bases and J dropped 11; count of bases not matched to a gene: 12. The germline CDR1 and CDR2 sequences are MNHEY and SMNVEV (reference sequence). CDR3 length equals 12 residues. CDR3 residues: CASSIPGQMAFF. For the CDR3, the DNA is TGTGCCAGTTCCATTCCGGGACAGATGGCTTTCTTT.

To note about this clone: Relative to the germline gene, one junction end is altered; a read error may explain this. CDR3 amino acids: CASSEGWGTTSTGELFF. CDR3 DNA: TGTGCCAGCAGCGAAGGGTGGGGGACAACATCCACCGGGGAGCTGTTTTTT. V is TRBV6-1 and J is TRBJ2-2; possibly TRBD1 for D (6 bases). The CDR3 covers 17 residues. Germline loops: CDR1 MNHNS, CDR2 SASEGT.

This rearrangement joins TRBV25-1 to TRBJ1-3; D gene uncertain. Trimming pared 0 bases from V and 3 bases from J, leaving 9 bases between. The CDR3 runs to 15 residues. Germline V CDR1 and CDR2: MGHDK, SYGVNS. The CDR3 is CASSEYKGSGNTIYF. The CDR3 bases are TGTGCCAGCAGTGAATATAAAGGGAGTGGAAACACCATATATTTT.

The gene calls are TRBV18 and TRBJ1-5; tentative D call: TRBD1 (5 bases). The length of the CDR3 is 16 residues. V was shortened by 3 bases and J by 1 base, with 13 bases between the two germline ends. Per germline, CDR1 KGHSH and CDR2 LQKENI. Here the CDR3 reads CASSPQPPGSNQPQHF. The CDR3 region has the DNA TGTGCCAGCTCACCCCAACCGCCAGGGAGCAATCAGCCCCAGCATTTT.

The rearrangement uses TRBV2 and TRBJ1-2; 8 bases map to TRBD1. Germline V gene data show CDR1 as SNHLY and CDR2 as FYNNEI. The CDR3 runs to 14 residues. Germline trimming cut 6 bases from V and 8 bases from J; bases unmatched to any gene: 11. This chain's CDR3 is CASSGTGSSLGYTF. The DNA for the CDR3 is TGTGCCAGCAGCGGGACAGGTTCCTCTTTGGGCTACACCTTC. The complete variable domain, with remaining parts taken from reference TRBV2 and TRBJ1-2, reads EPEVTQTPSHQVTQMGQEVILRCVPISNHLYFYWYRQILGQKVEFLVSFYNNEISEKSEIFDDQFSVERPDGSNFTLKIRSTKLEDSAMYFCASSGTGSSLGYTFGSGTRLTVV.

The CDR3 is CASAKTINYGYTF. The DNA of the CDR3 is TGTGCCAGCGCAAAAACTATTAACTATGGCTACACCTTC. The chain couples TRBV6-5 to TRBJ1-2; D remains ambiguous. Trimming removed 8 bases at V and 1 base at J, with 11 bases between. The CDR3 is 13 amino acids. The V gene's germline CDR1 is MNHEY and CDR2 SVGAGI.

The V gene is TRBV6-5, the J gene TRBJ2-1, with a weak D call TRBD2 (5 bases). The V and J ends lost 7 bases and 8 bases respectively, with 15 bases between them. Germline V gene lookup returns CDR1 MNHEY and CDR2 SVGAGI. The CDR3 spans 13 residues. The CDR3 bases are TGTGCCAGCACCTTGGACTGGGGAGATGAGCAGTTCTTC. It yields the protein CASTLDWGDEQFF.

The V call is TRBV6-2 or TRBV6-3, the J call TRBJ2-3; D might be TRBD2 (7 bases). CDR1 MNHEY and CDR2 SVGEGT come from the germline V gene. This CDR3 spans 15 amino acids. The V gene lost 6 bases and the J gene lost 2 bases, with 15 bases spanning the gap. The CDR3 sequence is CASSGEGGYTDTQYF. As DNA, the CDR3 is TGTGCCAGCAGCGGCGAGGGGGGGTACACAGATACGCAGTATTTT.

The V call is TRBV5-6, the J call TRBJ2-3, with 13 positions matching TRBD2. V lost 1 base and J lost 5; bases outside the gene matches: 7. Germline lookup yields CDR1 SGHDT and CDR2 YYEEEE. The CDR3 has 17 residues. The CDR3 sequence: CASSLYATSGGRDTQYF. CDR3 in DNA: TGTGCCAGCAGCTTGTACGCGACTAGCGGGGGGCGAGATACGCAGTATTTT.